These 2 T cell receptor beta chains share one sample of origin, sequenced in a study of beta chain features in type 1 diabetes. Reverse transcription of all isolated RNA meant that expressed TCRB transcripts were sequenced. Produced via immunoSEQ multiplex PCR; TCRdb's table is partial and in-frame only. The table includes around 260,000 clones, about a fifth detected once. Study-wide points: Moderate yet significant TCRB CDR3 shortening was seen in Type 1 diabetes patients in all four CD4+ subsets.

These TCRs' antigens remain unknown. The sequencing input was naive CD4+ T cells from blood. The receptors come from a middle-aged woman with type 1 diabetes.

This clone was observed a handful of times. The genes are TRBV13 and TRBJ1-5; 7 positions agree with TRBD1. Trimming removed 5 bases from V and 5 bases from J; junction bases left unmatched: 3. This CDR3 is 13 amino acids long. Per germline, CDR1 PRHDT and CDR2 FYEKMQ (reference sequence). CDR3 loop: CASSRDRDQPQHF. The CDR3 nucleotides read TGTGCCAGCAGCCGGGACAGAGATCAGCCCCAGCATTTT.

The DNA of the CDR3 is TGTGCCAGCAGTTTCGGAAGCGTGGTAAATGAGCAGTTCTTC. It specifies CASSFGSVVNEQFF. The chain links TRBV6-5 to TRBJ2-1; no definite D call. Between the trimmed V and J ends, which lost 4 bases and 7 bases, there was a span of 14 bases. This CDR3 spans 14 amino acids. In germline, CDR1 is MNHEY, CDR2 SVGAGI.